Listed below are T cell receptor beta chains from one sample, sequenced in a study of shared clonotypes between healthy human individuals. Data came from immunoSEQ multiplex PCR; TCRdb stores just in-frame clones and leaves some out. The sample records roughly 890,000 clones, about 91% being singletons. Sequencing used naive CD8+ T cells sorted from blood. These receptors all stem from a man aged 25 to 45 in good health. Both conserved end residues are part of each CDR3. Fields, in order: clone size, D gene, V gene, J gene, CDR3 DNA, CDR3 protein. D genes are given only for firm matches. Part of the rows lack a size; the others show once, few, many or a class for expanded clones.

clone size: once
D gene: .
V gene: TRBV7-3
J gene: TRBJ1-2
CDR3 DNA: TGTGCCAGCAGCCCGTTCCTCGGTGACTATGGCTACACCTTC
CDR3 protein: CASSPFLGDYGYTF

clone size: .
D gene: .
V gene: TRBV27
J gene: TRBJ2-7
CDR3 DNA: TGTGCCAGCAGTTTAGCGATAGGGGAGTCCTACGAGCAGTACTTC
CDR3 protein: CASSLAIGESYEQYF

clone size: once
D gene: TRBD2
V gene: TRBV9
J gene: TRBJ2-7
CDR3 DNA: TGTGCCAGCAGCCCTCGGACTAGCGGGTCCTACGAGCAGTACTTC
CDR3 protein: CASSPRTSGSYEQYF

clone size: .
D gene: TRBD2
V gene: TRBV29-1
J gene: TRBJ2-7
CDR3 DNA: TGCAGCGTTGCGGTAGCGGGGTCCTACGAGCAGTACTTC
CDR3 protein: CSVAVAGSYEQYF

clone size: .
D gene: .
V gene: TRBV28
J gene: TRBJ2-7
CDR3 DNA: TGTGCCAGCAGTATCCTCTACGAGCAGTACTTC
CDR3 protein: CASSILYEQYF

clone size: .
D gene: TRBD1
V gene: TRBV7-8
J gene: TRBJ2-7
CDR3 DNA: TGTGCCAGCAGCTTAGAGGGGCAGGGGGCTTTCAACGAGCAGTACTTC
CDR3 protein: CASSLEGQGAFNEQYF

clone size: .
D gene: .
V gene: TRBV28
J gene: TRBJ2-2
CDR3 DNA: TGTGCCAGCAGTTTTTATTCCCAGAGGAACACCGGGGAGCTGTTTTTT
CDR3 protein: CASSFYSQRNTGELFF

clone size: .
D gene: TRBD1
V gene: TRBV5-1
J gene: TRBJ1-2
CDR3 DNA: TGCGCCAGCAGCTTGGGGACAGGGCAGAACTATGGCTACACCTTC
CDR3 protein: CASSLGTGQNYGYTF

clone size: .
D gene: .
V gene: TRBV30
J gene: TRBJ2-5
CDR3 DNA: TGTGCCTGGAGTGTAGGGCCATCAGGGGCGGAGACCCAGTACTTC
CDR3 protein: CAWSVGPSGAETQYF

clone size: .
D gene: .
V gene: TRBV7-8
J gene: TRBJ2-1
CDR3 DNA: TGTGCCAGCAGCCAATCCAGGAACTCCTACAATGAGCAGTTCTTC
CDR3 protein: CASSQSRNSYNEQFF

clone size: once
D gene: TRBD1
V gene: TRBV9
J gene: TRBJ2-5
CDR3 DNA: TGTGCCAGCAGCTCCAACATGAGGGGACAGGACCAAGAGACCCAGTACTTC
CDR3 protein: CASSSNMRGQDQETQYF

clone size: .
D gene: TRBD2
V gene: TRBV28
J gene: TRBJ2-1
CDR3 DNA: TGTGCCAGCAGTTTAGGGTCTAGCGGGAGTGATGAGCAGTTCTTC
CDR3 protein: CASSLGSSGSDEQFF

clone size: .
D gene: .
V gene: TRBV5-6
J gene: TRBJ2-7
CDR3 DNA: TGTGCCAGCAGCTTCCGACAGGACCTGCGGGAATTCGAGCAGTACTTC
CDR3 protein: CASSFRQDLREFEQYF